This T cell receptor (beta chain) was profiled in a study of cytomegalovirus exposure and HLA in healthy donors. The protocol was immunoSEQ multiplex PCR, while the TCRdb copy is restricted to in-frame clones and leaves out a portion. The sample holds approximately 220,000 clones; approximately 80% are singletons and the top ten take around an eighth. Germline V gene sequence: CDR1 SGHRS, CDR2 YFSETQ. With 7 bases removed from V and 4 bases from J, the gap between germline ends came to 20 bases. This CDR3 has 15 residues. Whole-study findings and limits: Listed as cytomegalovirus-associated were over 150 TCR beta chains.

Note on this clone: Its antigen remains unknown.

Material for sequencing was PBMCs. The receptor was isolated from a woman in her twenties or thirties in good health and CMV-seropositive. J is TRBJ1-1 and V is TRBV5-1; weak D call: TRBD1 (5 bases). The CDR3 loop is CASRPAGVGSTEAFF. For the CDR3, the DNA is TGCGCCAGCCGACCTGCGGGGGTGGGGAGCACTGAAGCTTTCTTT.